Following are 10 T cell receptor beta chains from one sample sequenced in a study of blood T cell repertoires in COVID-19. The table came from immunoSEQ multiplex PCR; TCRdb's copy has only in-frame clones and leaves some out. Of about 120,000 clones in the sample, approximately 80% were seen once. The sequenced material came from peripheral blood. These TCRs come from an older man with active or convalescent COVID-19.

This clone was detected once. The V call is TRBV11-3, the J call TRBJ2-2, with 12 bases lining up with TRBD1. The CDR3 extends over 19 amino acids. V lost 3 bases and J lost 3; bases outside the gene matches: 11. The germline V gene encodes CDR1 SGHNT and CDR2 YENEEA. This chain's CDR3 is CASSFSGTGGLEDTGELFF. CDR3 in DNA: TGTGCCAGCAGCTTCTCCGGGACAGGGGGCCTGGAGGACACCGGGGAGCTGTTTTTT.

This clone was seen only once. This chain links TRBV24-1 with TRBJ2-3; 7 positions match TRBD2. Germline loops: CDR1 KGHDR, CDR2 SFDVKD. The CDR3 runs 15 residues. The J segment lost 9 bases and the V segment lost 0 bases, leaving 8 bases of the junction unmatched. The CDR3 reads CATSDLARGDTTQYF. CDR3 DNA sequence: TGTGCCACCAGTGATTTGGCCCGGGGGGATACAACGCAGTATTTT.

V gene TRBV6-5 combines with J gene TRBJ1-1; TRBD1 agrees at 7 bases. Germline V gene data show CDR1 as MNHEY and CDR2 as SVGAGI. J gave up 3 bases and V 4 bases, and 5 bases lay outside the gene matches. This CDR3 has 14 residues. For the CDR3, the DNA is TGTGCCAGCAGTTCTACAGGGGTCTACACTGAAGCTTTCTTT. Translating it yields CASSSTGVYTEAFF.

J is TRBJ1-4 and V is TRBV19; maybe TRBD1 (5 bases). The CDR3 runs to 15 residues. Germline V lookup: CDR1 LNHDA, CDR2 SQIVND (reference sequence). The ends were cut back, 3 bases at V and 4 bases at J, with 12 bases in the middle. The CDR3 reads CASSIGRAYNEKLFF. The CDR3 DNA reads TGTGCCAGTAGTATCGGCAGGGCATATAATGAAAAACTGTTTTTT.

The rearrangement links TRBV19 to TRBJ1-5, with TRBD1 matching 7 bases. The germline V gene has CDR1 LNHDA and CDR2 SQIVND (reference sequence). J gave up 0 bases and V 6 bases, and 11 bases lay outside the gene matches. CDR3 length equals 17 residues. CDR3 sequence reads: CASSPGQGVFSNQPQHF. In DNA, the CDR3 is TGTGCCAGTAGCCCGGGGCAGGGGGTCTTTAGCAATCAGCCCCAGCATTTT.

This chain links TRBV24-1 with TRBJ2-3; weak D call: TRBD1 (7 bases). CDR1 KGHDR and CDR2 SFDVKD come from the germline V gene. There are 16 residues in the CDR3. Trimming cost V 4 bases and J 1 base, with 14 bases left between them. CDR3 loop: CATSDPTGEGTDTQYF. CDR3 in DNA: TGTGCCACCAGTGACCCAACAGGGGAGGGCACAGATACGCAGTATTTT.

V and J are TRBV4-2 and TRBJ1-6; unclear D gene. Germline V gene lookup returns CDR1 LGHNA and CDR2 YNFKEQ. V shed 4 bases and J shed 6 bases, with 4 bases lying between them. This CDR3 spans 12 amino acids. CDR3 coding DNA: TGTGCCAGCAGCCTAATTAATTCACCCCTCCACTTT. Encoded protein: CASSLINSPLHF.

V and J are TRBV4-2 and TRBJ2-4, with 10 nucleotides matching TRBD1. Germline CDR1 LGHNA, CDR2 YNFKEQ. The CDR3 is 18 amino acids. V lost 4 bases to trimming and J lost 2 bases; unmatched junction nucleotides: 11. The chain's CDR3 is CASSPVGTGAVTKNIQYF. CDR3 DNA: TGTGCCAGCAGCCCTGTGGGGACAGGGGCCGTAACCAAAAACATTCAGTACTTC.

CDR3 residues: CASSLASGSHYGYTF. The CDR3 DNA follows: TGCGCCAGCAGCTTGGCCTCAGGGTCCCACTATGGCTACACCTTC. This sequence joins TRBV5-1 and TRBJ1-2; maybe TRBD1 (5 bases). Germline V gene data show CDR1 as SGHRS and CDR2 as YFSETQ. The CDR3 spans 15 residues. V was cut by 0 bases and J by 3 bases, with 12 bases left in between.

The chain employs TRBV11-1 and TRBJ2-2; a possible D gene is TRBD2 (5 bases). Per the germline V gene, CDR1 is SGHAT and CDR2 is FQDESV (reference sequence). V lost 5 bases to trimming and J lost 6 bases, with 10 bases between them. CDR3 length: 13 amino acids. The CDR3 DNA follows: TGTGCCAGCAGCCTACTAGTTGCCGGGGAGCTGTTTTTT. It encodes CASSLLVAGELFF.